The sequence of this T cell receptor (beta chain) was determined in a study of T cells in Graves' hyperthyroidism and ophthalmopathy. Study conclusions and caveats: A model of 13 V-J features distinguished ophthalmopathy from stable hyperthyroidism.

The trim removed 5 bases at V and 5 bases at J, leaving 12 bases unmatched. CDR3 length: 16 amino acids. This clonotype was counted many times. The antigen is not known. Researchers took RNA transcripts and amplified the TCR beta CDR3 regions from them. RT-PCR in the first round (using the HTBI primer set) targeted the TCR CDR3. One entry per CDR3 protein results from TCRdb running MiXCR on the multiplex PCR reads. The repertoire holds about 610,000 distinct CDR3 sequences, with approximately 15% as singletons. Sequenced sample: blood. The chain uses TRBV12-3 or TRBV12-4 and TRBJ2-1; 7 bases agree with TRBD2. The origin of this receptor is a woman in her 40s with Graves' ophthalmopathy. CDR3 sequence reads: CASSRSTNGRHNEQFF. DNA of the CDR3: TGTGCCAGCAGTCGCTCGACTAACGGGAGGCACAATGAGCAGTTCTTC.